This TCR beta chain was sequenced in a study of blood T cell repertoires in COVID-19. Study information: The cDNA or gDNA used as material had been derived from T cells, B-cell-depleted T cells, or PBMCs.

In the authors' methods: Quantification of nucleated cells was approximated via reference gene primer amplification. Generated by immunoSEQ multiplex PCR, the TCRdb table keeps only in-frame clones and is missing some. The V and J calls and clone size are taken from that table; D and trimming were inferred from the DNA. The repertoire includes 180,000 or so clones, 88% of them detected once, and around 1.6% sits in the top ten. The CDR3 contains 14 residues. Germline V gene lookup returns CDR1 SGHRS and CDR2 YFSETQ. V was clipped by 0 bases and J by 8 bases, with 14 bases between them. The rearrangement uses TRBV5-1 and TRBJ1-2; D remains unclear. The receptor was isolated from a man younger than 30 with active or convalescent COVID-19. Sequencing used peripheral blood. The CDR3 sequence is CASSLDGVGEGYTF. The CDR3 nucleotides are TGCGCCAGCAGCTTGGATGGGGTCGGGGAGGGCTACACCTTC.